Following are 10 T cell receptor beta chains from one sample sequenced in a study of OX40 agonist ivuxolimab in advanced cancers. Library construction relied on the immunoSEQ multiplex PCR assay. The immuneACCESS repertoire file appears here via TCRdb, limited to in-frame rearrangements. These files lack a portion of the clones; in checked studies, under half of the deficit traces to unresolved V genes, and the cause of the others is not known. A total of roughly 73,000 clones appear in this sample, approximately 81% of them only once. Approximately 2.1% of the sample is in the top ten clones. The sequenced sample was CD4+ or CD8+ T cells sorted from blood, obtained in a trial of the OX40 agonist ivuxolimab. These receptors came from an adult with an advanced solid tumor such as melanoma, head and neck, liver or kidney cancer.

V gene TRBV4-2 combines with J gene TRBJ1-1; a weak D match, TRBD1 (6 bases). Germline V lookup: CDR1 LGHNA, CDR2 YNFKEQ. With 4 bases removed from V and 2 bases from J, the gap between germline ends came to 17 bases. The CDR3 loop spans 16 amino acids. The DNA for the CDR3 is TGTGCCAGCAGCCCCCTGGGAGGGGGGCGAAACACTGAAGCTTTCTTT. Its protein is CASSPLGGGRNTEAFF.

This chain links TRBV5-1 with TRBJ2-7, with 7 nucleotides matching TRBD1. Per germline, CDR1 SGHRS and CDR2 YFSETQ. The CDR3 contains 16 residues. The trim removed 0 bases at V and 2 bases at J, leaving 8 bases unmatched. DNA for the CDR3: TGCGCCAGCAGCTTGGCCCCGGGGACAGTCCCCTACGAGCAGTACTTC. Protein sequence: CASSLAPGTVPYEQYF.

The chain employs TRBV7-9 and TRBJ1-2; D gene ambiguous. Trimming took 2 bases from V and 3 from J, leaving 19 bases between them. CDR1 is SEHNR and CDR2 is FQNEAQ in the germline V gene (reference sequence). This CDR3 has 17 residues. As DNA, the CDR3 is TGTGCCAGCAGCTTACCAAGGTCCCCCGGGTTGGACTATGGCTACACCTTC. This gives the protein CASSLPRSPGLDYGYTF.

V and J are TRBV18 and TRBJ1-3; possibly TRBD1 for D (6 bases). Germline loops: CDR1 KGHSH, CDR2 LQKENI. V was trimmed by 3 bases and J by 0 bases, leaving 15 bases between them. The CDR3 sequence is 17 residues long. CDR3 in DNA: TGTGCCAGCTCACCCCTCAGGGGCCTCGACTCTGGAAACACCATATATTTT. Translation gives CASSPLRGLDSGNTIYF.

This rearrangement joins TRBV10-3 to TRBJ2-2; D gene ambiguous. Trimming took 10 bases from V and 1 from J, leaving 13 bases between them. Per germline, CDR1 ENHRY and CDR2 SYGVKD. The CDR3 spans 14 residues. This CDR3 is CATWTNLNTGELFF. The CDR3 bases are TGTGCCACTTGGACGAACCTGAACACCGGGGAGCTGTTTTTT.

The chain is built from TRBV4-1 and TRBJ2-7; TRBD2 might be the D (6 bases). The CDR3 length is 16 residues. Per the germline V gene, CDR1 is MGHRA and CDR2 is YSYEKL. Deletions cut 4 bases from V and 3 bases from J, with 19 bases between. The CDR3 sequence is CASSPGPGGKLYEQYF. CDR3 in DNA: TGCGCCAGCAGCCCCGGGCCCGGGGGTAAACTCTACGAGCAGTACTTC.

The chain uses TRBV19 and TRBJ1-1; perhaps TRBD1 as D (5 bases). The CDR3 is 14 amino acids. V was cut by 7 bases and J by 0 bases, with 12 bases left in between. The V gene's germline CDR1 is LNHDA and CDR2 SQIVND (reference sequence). The CDR3 bases are TGTGCCAGTACCCGGGGGGGGATGAACACTGAAGCTTTCTTT. It encodes CASTRGGMNTEAFF.

The rearrangement links TRBV15 to TRBJ2-7, with TRBD1 matching 7 bases. V trimming: 5 bases; J trimming: 4 bases; junction bases outside the gene matches: 11. This CDR3 is built from 15 residues. The germline gives CDR1 LNHNV, CDR2 YYDKDF (reference sequence). As DNA, the CDR3 is TGTGCCACCAGCTCCACGACAGGGAATTGGTACGAGCAGTACTTC. Translating gives CATSSTTGNWYEQYF.

The CDR3 region is CASAGAGFDNEQFF. DNA of the CDR3: TGTGCCAGCGCCGGAGCGGGGTTTGACAATGAGCAGTTCTTC. V is TRBV2 and J is TRBJ2-1, with TRBD2 matching over 7 bases. This CDR3 is 14 amino acids long. Trimming at V came to 8 bases and at J to 5 bases, leaving 9 bases not matched to a gene. The germline CDR1 and CDR2 sequences are SNHLY and FYNNEI.

The J gene is TRBJ1-1, the V gene TRBV5-1; the D gene is possibly TRBD1 (5 bases). Trimming shortened V by 0 bases and J by 3 bases, and 9 bases separated the two germline ends. This CDR3 is built from 14 residues. Germline-derived CDR1 and CDR2 are SGHRS and YFSETQ. CDR3 DNA sequence: TGCGCCAGCAGCTTGGGGCAGGGTTACACTGAAGCTTTCTTT. Its translation: CASSLGQGYTEAFF.